This T cell receptor beta chain was recorded in a study of cytomegalovirus exposure and HLA in healthy donors. Study-wide findings and caveats: For most TCR sequences rarity was the rule, although some public TCRs occurred in many donors. In the roughly 130 validation repertoires, a later analysis found that first-cohort TCR clusters tended to co-occur.

Clones were read by immunoSEQ multiplex PCR, and TCRdb kept only the in-frame ones, dropping some. This table holds under 400,000 clones, around 90% found once. Concerning this clone: The antigen is not known.

The germline V gene has CDR1 MNHEY and CDR2 SMNVEV (reference sequence). Trimming at V came to 4 bases and at J to 8 bases, leaving 5 bases not matched to a gene. The CDR3 runs to 15 residues. The chain employs TRBV27 and TRBJ2-1; 13 nucleotides align to TRBD2. This TCR derives from a man in his thirties or forties in good health and CMV-seronegative. Sequencing was carried out using PBMCs. CDR3 nucleotides: TGTGCCAGCAGTTCCAGACTAGCGGGGGGCTATGAGCAGTTCTTC. Amino acid sequence: CASSSRLAGGYEQFF.